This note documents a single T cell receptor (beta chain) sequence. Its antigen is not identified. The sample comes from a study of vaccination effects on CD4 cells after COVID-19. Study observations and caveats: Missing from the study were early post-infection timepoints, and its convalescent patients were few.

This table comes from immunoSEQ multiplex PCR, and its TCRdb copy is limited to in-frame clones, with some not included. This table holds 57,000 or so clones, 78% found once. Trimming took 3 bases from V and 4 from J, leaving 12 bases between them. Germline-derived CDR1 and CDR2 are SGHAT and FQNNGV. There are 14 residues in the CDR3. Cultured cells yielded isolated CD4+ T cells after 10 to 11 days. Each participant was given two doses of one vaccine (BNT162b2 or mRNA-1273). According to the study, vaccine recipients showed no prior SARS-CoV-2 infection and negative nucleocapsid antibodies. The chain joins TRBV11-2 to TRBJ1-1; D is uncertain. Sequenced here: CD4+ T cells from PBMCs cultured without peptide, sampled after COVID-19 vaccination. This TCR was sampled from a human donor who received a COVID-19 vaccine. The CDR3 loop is CASSFPQSPTEAFF. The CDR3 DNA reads TGTGCCAGCAGCTTCCCCCAGAGTCCCACTGAAGCTTTCTTT.